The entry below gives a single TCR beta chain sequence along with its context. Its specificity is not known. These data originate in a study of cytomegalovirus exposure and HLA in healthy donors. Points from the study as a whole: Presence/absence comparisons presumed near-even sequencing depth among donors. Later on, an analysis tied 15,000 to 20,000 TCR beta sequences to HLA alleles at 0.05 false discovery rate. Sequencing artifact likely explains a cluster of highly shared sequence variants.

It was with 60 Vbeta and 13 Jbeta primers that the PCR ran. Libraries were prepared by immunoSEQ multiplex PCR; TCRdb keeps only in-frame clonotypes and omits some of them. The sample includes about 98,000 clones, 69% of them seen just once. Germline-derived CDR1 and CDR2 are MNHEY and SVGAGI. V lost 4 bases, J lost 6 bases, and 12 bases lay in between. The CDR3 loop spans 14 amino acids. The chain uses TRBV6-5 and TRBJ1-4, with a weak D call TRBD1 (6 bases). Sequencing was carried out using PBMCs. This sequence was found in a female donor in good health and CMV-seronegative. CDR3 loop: CASSWAGVHEKLFF. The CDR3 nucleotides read TGTGCCAGCAGTTGGGCAGGGGTTCATGAAAAACTGTTTTTT.